A single sample gave rise to the 11 T cell receptor beta chains below, sequenced in a study of T cells in Graves' hyperthyroidism and ophthalmopathy. The CDR3 regions of TCR beta were amplified from RNA transcripts. First-round RT-PCR with HTBI primers amplified the TCR CDR3 region. TCRdb analysed the multiplex PCR reads with MiXCR anew, one entry per CDR3 protein. The sample yields approximately 560,000 distinct CDR3 sequences, 46% seen once. Specimen: peripheral blood or thyroid tissue (not recorded which). The receptors were sampled from a woman aged 18-29 years with Graves' hyperthyroidism.

Many counts were recorded for this clonotype. The chain carries TRBV5-1 and TRBJ2-7; D ambiguous. V dropped 0 bases and J dropped 0 bases, with 7 bases sitting between them. The CDR3 spans 14 residues. From germline, CDR1 is SGHRS and CDR2 YFSETQ. CDR3 amino acids: CASSLGADSYEQYF. The CDR3 nucleotides are TGCGCCAGCAGCTTGGGTGCGGACTCCTACGAGCAGTACTTC. Complete variable domain (other parts from reference TRBV5-1 and TRBJ2-7): KAGVTQTPRYLIKTRGQQVTLSCSPISGHRSVSWYQQTPGQGLQFLFEYFSETQRNKGNFPGRFSGRQFSNSRSEMNVSTLELGDSALYLCASSLGADSYEQYFGPGTRLTVT.

This clonotype has a count of ten or more. The V call is TRBV7-9, the J call TRBJ1-4; no firm D call. V was trimmed by 1 base and J by 12 bases, leaving 6 bases between them. The germline V gene has CDR1 SEHNR and CDR2 FQNEAQ (reference sequence). The CDR3 sequence is 11 residues long. DNA for the CDR3: TGTGCCAGCAGCTTAGGAAGGGAACTGTTTTTT. Protein sequence: CASSLGRELFF.

V gene TRBV20-1 combines with J gene TRBJ1-1; tentatively, D is TRBD1 (5 bases). Germline V gene data show CDR1 as DFQATT and CDR2 as SNEGSKA (reference sequence). The CDR3 runs to 14 residues. V lost 0 bases and J 4 bases, leaving 12 bases between the germline ends. DNA for the CDR3: TGCAGTGCTAGAGATGTGGCGGGGCCCACTGAAGCTTTCTTT. Its protein product is CSARDVAGPTEAFF.

The V and J genes are TRBV7-9 and TRBJ2-7, with TRBD2 matching 7 bases. The CDR3 is made up of 15 amino acids. CDR1 is SEHNR, CDR2 FQNEAQ, per germline (reference sequence). Trimming took 8 bases from V and 6 from J; bases not matched to a gene: 16. This CDR3 reads CASAREGRLLSEQYF. The CDR3, as DNA: TGTGCCAGCGCGAGGGAGGGGAGGCTCCTAAGCGAGCAGTACTTC.

Turning to this clonotype: Germline and junction disagree at one end, which may indicate a read error. CDR3 residues: CASSLVAGGRYTF. The DNA of the CDR3 is TGTGCCAGCAGTTTAGTGGCAGGGGGACGCTACACCTTC. The V call is TRBV10-3, the J call TRBJ1-2; 7 positions agree with TRBD1. This CDR3 is built from 13 residues. Looked up from germline, CDR1 is ENHRY and CDR2 is SYGVKD.

Ten or more counts support this clonotype. The chain joins TRBV5-8 to TRBJ1-2; D not resolved. Germline CDR1 and CDR2: SGHTS and YDEGEE. The CDR3 consists of 13 residues. Trimming pared 0 bases from V and 4 bases from J, leaving 7 bases between. The CDR3 region has the DNA TGTGCCAGCAGCTTGGATCACACCTATGGCTACACCTTC. Encoded protein: CASSLDHTYGYTF.

The V gene is TRBV7-2, the J gene TRBJ2-7, with D perhaps TRBD2 (6 bases). V gave up 4 bases and J gave up 4 bases, with 20 bases separating them. Germline V CDR1 and CDR2: SGHTA, FQGNSA. The CDR3 consists of 16 residues. The chain's CDR3 is CASSSLPGGIQYEQYF. The DNA for the CDR3 is TGTGCCAGCAGCTCCCTGCCGGGCGGGATACAGTACGAGCAGTACTTC.

This clonotype was detected a few times. V usage is TRBV12-3 or TRBV12-4 and J usage is TRBJ1-6; D may be TRBD1 (5 bases). CDR3 length equals 14 residues. V gave up 6 bases and J gave up 9 bases, with 15 bases separating them. As DNA, the CDR3 is TGTGCCAGCAGGTCGACAGTCTTAGGTTCACCCCTCCACTTT. Residues: CASRSTVLGSPLHF.

This clonotype showed up many times. The gene calls are TRBV14 and TRBJ1-6; D ambiguous. Germline V CDR1 and CDR2: SGHDN, FVKESK. This CDR3 region has 16 residues. V lost 1 base and J lost 7, with 14 bases in between. CDR3 nucleotide sequence: TGTGCCAGCAGCCAAGGGGCCACGGTACACAATTCACCCCTCCACTTT. As protein: CASSQGATVHNSPLHF.

This clonotype was seen just once. The chain employs TRBV29-1 and TRBJ1-1; D gene unclear. The CDR3 covers 13 residues. V was pared by 7 bases and J by 2 bases, with 14 bases between. The germline V gene encodes CDR1 SQVTM and CDR2 ANQGSEA. CDR3 sequence reads: CSGEAQTNTEAFF. CDR3 in DNA: TGCAGCGGAGAAGCACAAACCAACACTGAAGCTTTCTTT.

On this clonotype itself: It may be a read error: a sequence one base away is much more abundant. The chain joins TRBV10-3 to TRBJ2-7, with 7 bases identical to TRBD2. CDR3 length: 15 residues. With 8 bases clipped from V and 6 bases from J, the junction kept 16 bases outside the gene matches. Germline lookup yields CDR1 ENHRY and CDR2 SYGVKD. CDR3 nucleotides: TGTGCCATCGGGAGGGGTTTGTTGGGAAACGGCGAGCAGTACTTC. This encodes CAIGRGLLGNGEQYF.